A single sample gave rise to the 21 T cell receptor beta chains below, sequenced in a study of beta chain features in type 1 diabetes. The sequenced template was cDNA made from the entire isolated RNA. Clones were sequenced by immunoSEQ multiplex PCR, and TCRdb holds only the in-frame ones, with some missing. Among about 900,000 clones, about 17% were seen once, and the ten largest hold 0.02% to 0.025%. Sequencing was carried out using naive CD4+ T cells from blood. These receptors all stem from a woman under 30 in good health.

Turning to this clone: Other DNA sequences in the same sample also yield this CDR3. The gene calls are TRBV18 and TRBJ2-5; no definite D call. In germline, CDR1 is KGHSH, CDR2 LQKENI. V shed 3 bases and J shed 2 bases, with 4 bases lying between them. CDR3 length equals 12 residues. The CDR3 loop is CASSPAQETQYF. The CDR3 DNA follows: TGTGCCAGCTCACCCGCACAAGAGACCCAGTACTTC.

The rearrangement links TRBV15 to TRBJ2-1; D is tentatively TRBD1 or TRBD2 (5 bases each). The CDR3 has 15 residues. V was shortened by 0 bases and J by 4 bases, with 10 bases between the two germline ends. Germline-derived CDR1 and CDR2 are LNHNV and YYDKDF (reference sequence). CDR3 bases: TGTGCCACCAGCAGAGATTTAGAGGGGTACAATGAGCAGTTCTTC. Protein product: CATSRDLEGYNEQFF.

This chain uses TRBV15 with TRBJ2-7, with a tentative D call TRBD1 (6 bases). CDR1 is LNHNV, CDR2 YYDKDF, per germline (reference sequence). The CDR3 totals 12 residues. V gave up 1 base and J gave up 10 bases, with 11 bases separating them. The CDR3 sequence is CATSRARQDQYF. Written as DNA, the CDR3 is TGTGCCACCAGCAGAGCCAGACAGGATCAGTACTTC.

The chain employs TRBV7-2 and TRBJ2-7; TRBD2 is a possible D gene (6 bases). V lost 3 bases to trimming and J lost 4 bases, with 10 bases between them. CDR1 SGHTA and CDR2 FQGNSA come from the germline V gene. The CDR3 loop spans 13 amino acids. CDR3 nucleotide sequence: TGTGCCAGCAGCTTCGGCGGGGCGTACGAGCAGTACTTC. Its protein product is CASSFGGAYEQYF.

The chain is built from TRBV2 and TRBJ2-7; TRBD2 might be the D (6 bases). CDR3 length: 14 amino acids. The V gene's germline CDR1 is SNHLY and CDR2 FYNNEI. Trimming cost V 7 bases and J 3 bases, with 16 bases left between them. CDR3 sequence (DNA): TGTGCCAGCAACGCGGACTACATGAACTACGAGCAGTACTTC. This codes for CASNADYMNYEQYF.

The chain carries TRBV7-9 and TRBJ2-3; no definite D call. CDR1 is SEHNR, CDR2 FQNEAQ, per germline (reference sequence). V lost 1 base to trimming and J lost 2 bases, with 13 bases between them. CDR3 length: 16 amino acids. Here the CDR3 DNA reads TGTGCCAGCAGCTTAGACGGTTGGCGGACCACAGATACGCAGTATTTT. This translates into CASSLDGWRTTDTQYF.

The genes are TRBV10-3 and TRBJ1-5; D uncertain. V dropped 5 bases and J dropped 3 bases, with 11 bases sitting between them. The CDR3 has 14 residues. CDR1 ENHRY and CDR2 SYGVKD come from the germline V gene. The DNA for the CDR3 is TGTGCCATCAGTCCCGGACCGGACAATCAGCCCCAGCATTTT. Amino acids: CAISPGPDNQPQHF.

This clone was counted between two and nine times. The chain couples TRBV28 to TRBJ1-2; a possible D gene is TRBD1 (6 bases). The CDR3 sequence is 14 residues long. The V gene lost 7 bases and the J gene lost 7 bases, with 19 bases spanning the gap. Looked up from germline, CDR1 is MDHEN and CDR2 is SYDVKM. The CDR3 DNA reads TGTGCCAGCACCAGCGTCAGGGGAATCTCTGGCTACACCTTC. Translating it yields CASTSVRGISGYTF.

This clone was seen a handful of times. V usage is TRBV10-3 and J usage is TRBJ2-1; the D gene is possibly TRBD1 (5 bases). The CDR3 covers 13 residues. With 4 bases removed from V and 5 bases from J, the gap between germline ends came to 9 bases. Germline assignment: CDR1 ENHRY and CDR2 SYGVKD. The CDR3 region has the DNA TGTGCCATCAGTGTCTTCAGGGACAATGAGCAGTTCTTC. Its translation is CAISVFRDNEQFF.

Only a few counts were recorded for this clone. The chain couples TRBV29-1 to TRBJ2-3; 8 nucleotides match TRBD1. Germline loops: CDR1 SQVTM, CDR2 ANQGSEA. V lost 3 bases to trimming and J lost 4 bases; unmatched junction nucleotides: 9. The CDR3 consists of 15 residues. The CDR3 region is CSVDQGAGWADTQYF. The CDR3 DNA is TGCAGCGTTGACCAGGGGGCAGGTTGGGCAGATACGCAGTATTTT.

The chain employs TRBV27 and TRBJ2-7; D ambiguous. The V gene lost 2 bases and the J gene lost 5 bases, with 7 bases spanning the gap. Germline-derived CDR1 and CDR2 are MNHEY and SMNVEV (reference sequence). CDR3 length: 12 residues. For the CDR3, the DNA is TGTGCCAGCAGTTTAACTGGACACGAGCAGTACTTC. Translating gives CASSLTGHEQYF.

A note on this clone: The same CDR3 can be traced to other DNA sequences in this sample. The chain combines TRBV18 with TRBJ2-7; D call uncertain. The V end lost 2 bases, the J end lost 2 bases, and 4 bases lay between the germline ends. This CDR3 has 12 residues. CDR1 KGHSH and CDR2 LQKENI come from the germline V gene. The CDR3 sequence is CASSPGAYEQYF. CDR3 DNA: TGTGCCAGCTCACCAGGGGCCTACGAGCAGTACTTC.

V is TRBV6-5 and J is TRBJ1-3, with D tentatively TRBD1 (6 bases). There are 14 residues in the CDR3. V was pared by 5 bases and J by 7 bases, with 15 bases between. CDR1 is MNHEY, CDR2 SVGAGI, per germline. The CDR3 DNA reads as TGTGCCAGCAGTGCGACAGGTGCGGGGAACACCATATATTTT. Its protein product is CASSATGAGNTIYF.

The table lists this clone with a few counts. J is TRBJ2-5 and V is TRBV11-2, with 7 nucleotides matching TRBD1. This CDR3 comprises 16 residues. CDR1 is SGHAT, CDR2 FQNNGV, per germline. Trimming removed 2 bases from V and 7 bases from J; junction bases left unmatched: 13. In DNA, the CDR3 is TGTGCCAGCAGCTTAAACAGGGACAGCCTACTTGGGACCCAGTACTTC. This codes for CASSLNRDSLLGTQYF.

The chain employs TRBV28 and TRBJ2-5; 12 bases agree with TRBD2. Germline V gives CDR1 MDHEN, CDR2 SYDVKM. The CDR3 spans 17 residues. With V trimmed by 8 bases and J by 9 bases, 19 bases remained unmatched. CDR3 in amino acids: CASDSAGASGRGRAQYF. The CDR3 coding sequence is TGTGCCAGCGACTCGGCAGGGGCTAGCGGGAGGGGTAGGGCCCAGTACTTC.

The sample holds a few counts of this clone. The chain carries TRBV9 and TRBJ1-5; D perhaps matches TRBD1 (5 bases). Trimming shortened V by 7 bases and J by 4 bases, and 12 bases separated the two germline ends. The CDR3 covers 13 residues. The germline gives CDR1 SGDLS, CDR2 YYNGEE. The CDR3 spells CASSQGTNQPQHF. The CDR3, as DNA: TGTGCCAGCTCGCAGGGTACAAATCAGCCCCAGCATTTT.

This clone has a single count. The CDR3 loop is CASSYAQGHLYGYTF. CDR3 DNA: TGTGCCAGCAGTTACGCCCAAGGACACCTCTATGGCTACACCTTC. The gene calls are TRBV6-5 and TRBJ1-2; maybe TRBD1 (5 bases). The CDR3 runs 15 residues. V was pared by 2 bases and J by 4 bases, with 14 bases between. From germline, CDR1 is MNHEY and CDR2 SVGAGI.

The chain has TRBV7-8 and TRBJ2-1; 10 bases map to TRBD2. Germline lookup yields CDR1 SGHVS and CDR2 FQNEAQ. V trimming: 1 base; J trimming: 7 bases; junction bases outside the gene matches: 7. This CDR3 contains 16 residues. CDR3 in DNA: TGTGCCAGCAGCTTAGATTTAAGCGGGAGGGATAATGAGCAGTTCTTC. Its translation: CASSLDLSGRDNEQFF.

The chain is built from TRBV5-1 and TRBJ2-5; the D gene is possibly TRBD2 (6 bases). The CDR3 consists of 13 residues. Trimming cost V 4 bases and J 4 bases, with 11 bases left between them. Germline values: CDR1 SGHRS, CDR2 YFSETQ. Here the CDR3 reads CASSKSEGETQYF. The DNA of the CDR3 is TGCGCCAGCAGCAAATCGGAGGGAGAGACCCAGTACTTC. Looking up the rest from reference TRBV5-1 and TRBJ2-5 gives the full variable domain: KAGVTQTPRYLIKTRGQQVTLSCSPISGHRSVSWYQQTPGQGLQFLFEYFSETQRNKGNFPGRFSGRQFSNSRSEMNVSTLELGDSALYLCASSKSEGETQYFGPGTRLLVL.

V and J are TRBV7-2 and TRBJ2-7; D uncertain. Per the germline V gene, CDR1 is SGHTA and CDR2 is FQGNSA. CDR3 size: 15 residues. The ends were cut back, 2 bases at V and 5 bases at J, with 16 bases in the middle. CDR3 DNA: TGTGCCAGCAGCTTAAGCGCTACCTTAGGGAACGAGCAGTACTTC. Translated, it gives CASSLSATLGNEQYF. Supplemented by reference TRBV7-2 and TRBJ2-7, the full variable domain reads GAGVSQSPSNKVTEKGKDVELRCDPISGHTALYWYRQSLGQGLEFLIYFQGNSAPDKSGLPSDRFSAERTGGSVSTLTIQRTQQEDSAVYLCASSLSATLGNEQYFGPGTRLTVT.

This clone was detected only a few times. V usage is TRBV7-9 and J usage is TRBJ2-7, with TRBD1 matching 8 bases. Germline V gene lookup returns CDR1 SEHNR and CDR2 FQNEAQ (reference sequence). This CDR3 region has 14 residues. J gave up 1 base and V 5 bases, and 4 bases lay outside the gene matches. DNA of the CDR3: TGTGCCAGCAGCACCGGACAGGGATCCTACGAGCAGTACTTC. Translating it yields CASSTGQGSYEQYF.